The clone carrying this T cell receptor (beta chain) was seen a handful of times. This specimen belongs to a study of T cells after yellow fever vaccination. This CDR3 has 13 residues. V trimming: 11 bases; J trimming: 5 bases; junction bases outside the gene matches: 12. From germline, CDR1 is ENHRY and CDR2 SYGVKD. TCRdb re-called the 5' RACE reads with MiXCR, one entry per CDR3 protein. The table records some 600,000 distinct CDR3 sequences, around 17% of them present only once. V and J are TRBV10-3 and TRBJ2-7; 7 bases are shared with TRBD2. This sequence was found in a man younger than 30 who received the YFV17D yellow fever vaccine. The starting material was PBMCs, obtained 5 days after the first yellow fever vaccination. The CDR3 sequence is CAVSGDLENEQYF. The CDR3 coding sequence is TGTGCCGTAAGCGGGGACCTCGAGAACGAGCAGTACTTC.